This TCR beta chain was captured by sequencing in a study of T cell changes during pregnancy in multiple sclerosis. Germline lookup yields CDR1 SNHLY and CDR2 FYNNEI. The junction had 4 bases not matched to a gene; V was cut back by 3 bases and J by 1 base. This CDR3 region has 15 residues. Data came from immunoSEQ multiplex PCR; TCRdb stores just in-frame clones and leaves some out. The sample carries some 50,000 clones, almost 95% recorded once. The TCR was taken from a female donor with multiple sclerosis, enrolled in a pregnancy study. The source was peripheral blood, collected after pregnancy. V usage is TRBV2 and J usage is TRBJ2-3; 7 positions agree with TRBD2. CDR3: CASSEAGVGTDTQYF. The CDR3 coding sequence is TGTGCCAGCAGTGAGGCGGGGGTAGGCACAGATACGCAGTATTTT.